These 22 T cell receptor beta chains were sequenced from one sample in a study of blood T cells in healthy people across ages. It was with a sample-barcoded 5' primer and a J-beta primer mix that a second PCR of about 6 to 12 cycles was run. TCRdb reprocessed the 5' RACE reads with MiXCR, giving one entry per CDR3 protein. Among about 1.4 million distinct CDR3 sequences listed, almost 60% were seen once. Sequenced input: blood. Source of these receptors: a young man in good health.

This clonotype was picked up a small number of times. This rearrangement joins TRBV29-1 to TRBJ2-4; 8 positions agree with TRBD2. The J call is in doubt because the DNA end fits TRBJ2-7 better. Germline V gene sequence: CDR1 SQVTM, CDR2 ANQGSEA. CDR3 length: 13 amino acids. CDR3 sequence reads: CSVAGGLFNEQYF. The CDR3 region has the DNA TGCAGCGTTGCGGGGGGGTTGTTCAACGAGCAGTACTTC.

The chain links TRBV20-1 to TRBJ1-2; D is perhaps TRBD1 (6 bases). CDR1 and CDR2 (germline): DFQATT, SNEGSKA (reference sequence). The CDR3 totals 12 residues. Trimming removed 5 bases from V and 4 bases from J, with 11 bases in between. CDR3 in amino acids: CSARQDPYGYTF. In DNA, the CDR3 is TGCAGTGCTCGACAGGATCCCTATGGCTACACCTTC.

The rearrangement uses TRBV6-4 and TRBJ2-5; D call uncertain. The DNA end favors TRBJ2-7, so the J call may be wrong. The CDR3 runs to 12 residues. Per germline, CDR1 MRHNA and CDR2 SNTAGT. The CDR3 sequence is CASEKEEGEQYF. The CDR3 DNA reads TGTGCCAGCGAAAAAGAAGAAGGCGAGCAGTACTTC.

V usage is TRBV4-1 and J usage is TRBJ2-7; D not resolved. Trimming took 5 bases from V and 2 from J, leaving 13 bases between them. The CDR3 is 14 residues long. The germline V gene encodes CDR1 MGHRA and CDR2 YSYEKL. The CDR3: CASSYRPNPYEQYF. The DNA for the CDR3 is TGCGCCAGCAGCTACCGACCGAACCCCTACGAGCAGTACTTC.

The V and J genes are TRBV6-2 or TRBV6-3 and TRBJ2-1; 10 bases fit TRBD2. This CDR3 has 15 amino acids. V shed 5 bases and J 10 bases; nucleotides not matched to a gene: 11. Germline V gene lookup returns CDR1 MNHEY and CDR2 SVGEGT. The CDR3 DNA follows: TGTGCCAGCAGTCAGGTTTGGACTAGCGGAGGCGAGCAGTTCTTC. Protein sequence: CASSQVWTSGGEQFF.

In the case of this clonotype: A read error may account for a junction end that differs from germline. V usage is TRBV4-1 and J usage is TRBJ2-1; 12 bases agree with TRBD2. The CDR3 totals 15 residues. Germline V CDR1 and CDR2: MGHRA, YSYEKL. The CDR3 spells CASSHLAGGLNEQFF. The CDR3 DNA reads TGTGCCAGCAGTCATCTAGCGGGGGGGCTCAATGAGCAGTTCTTC.

The chain uses TRBV20-1 and TRBJ2-1; 7 positions match TRBD2. This CDR3 comprises 16 residues. Germline V gene sequence: CDR1 DFQATT, CDR2 SNEGSKA (reference sequence). With V trimmed by 0 bases and J by 6 bases, 11 bases remained unmatched. The CDR3 here is CSARDLGRAGLNEQFF. CDR3 nucleotide sequence: TGCAGTGCTAGAGATTTAGGGCGAGCGGGGCTCAATGAGCAGTTCTTC.

The genes are TRBV10-3 and TRBJ2-3; 8 nucleotides match TRBD2. The CDR3 totals 16 residues. Germline CDR1 and CDR2: ENHRY and SYGVKD. V gave up 0 bases and J gave up 6 bases; unmatched junction bases: 8. The CDR3 protein is CAISESKGLARDTQYF. The CDR3 region has the DNA TGTGCCATCAGTGAGTCCAAAGGACTAGCTAGGGATACGCAGTATTTT.

The CDR3 sequence is CASSSTGTRDFWYF. CDR3 bases: TGTGCCAGCAGCTCAACCGGGACTAGGGATTTCTGGTACTTC. The chain recombines TRBV7-9 with TRBJ2-7, with 8 positions matching TRBD2. V lost 4 bases, J lost 12 bases, and 14 bases stayed unmatched. Germline V CDR1 and CDR2: SEHNR, FQNEAQ (reference sequence). CDR3 length equals 14 residues.

The rearrangement joins TRBV20-1 to TRBJ2-7, with TRBD2 as a possible D gene (6 bases). The CDR3 loop spans 14 amino acids. Between the trimmed V and J ends, which lost 3 bases and 0 bases, there was a span of 12 bases. Germline V gene lookup returns CDR1 DFQATT and CDR2 SNEGSKA (reference sequence). CDR3 amino acids: CSASQWRDSYEQYF. In DNA, the CDR3 is TGCAGTGCTAGCCAGTGGAGGGACTCCTACGAGCAGTACTTC.

The chain combines TRBV4-1 with TRBJ2-3, with TRBD2 as a possible D gene (6 bases). The germline V and J ends were trimmed by 1 base and 2 bases, with 16 bases remaining between them. Germline V gene data show CDR1 as MGHRA and CDR2 as YSYEKL. The CDR3 has 17 amino acids. The CDR3 DNA follows: TGCGCCAGCAGCCAAGGGAGGTTGGGACTTATCACAGATACGCAGTATTTT. Amino acids: CASSQGRLGLITDTQYF.

The rearrangement uses TRBV20-1 and TRBJ2-5, with TRBD1 identical over 10 bases. TRBJ2-7 explains the end of the DNA better; the J call may be wrong. The CDR3 has 16 residues. Germline assignment: CDR1 DFQATT and CDR2 SNEGSKA (reference sequence). The CDR3 spells CSARDPRTGGMIEQYF. DNA of the CDR3: TGCAGTGCTAGAGATCCCAGGACAGGGGGAATGATCGAGCAGTACTTC.

The chain is built from TRBV4-1 and TRBJ2-4, with D hard to call. The DNA end is more similar to TRBJ2-7, so the J call may be wrong. The germline V gene encodes CDR1 MGHRA and CDR2 YSYEKL. The length of the CDR3 is 14 residues. CDR3 in DNA: TGCGCCAGCAGCCAATGGCAGAGCTCCTACGAGCAGTACTTC. This codes for CASSQWQSSYEQYF.

This chain connects TRBV5-6 to TRBJ1-2, with D unclear. Trimming took 0 bases from V and 8 from J, leaving 14 bases between them. The CDR3 loop spans 14 amino acids. Germline V gene lookup returns CDR1 SGHDT and CDR2 YYEEEE. The DNA of the CDR3 is TGTGCCAGCAGCTTGGAAACCCGCAGTTGGGGCTACACCTTC. Translated, it gives CASSLETRSWGYTF.

This clonotype was counted many times. The J gene is TRBJ2-1, the V gene TRBV12-3 or TRBV12-4; a weak D match, TRBD2 (6 bases). The CDR3 contains 14 residues. V lost 6 bases to trimming and J lost 2 bases, with 11 bases between them. The CDR3 region has the DNA TGTGCCAGCAGCTTCGGGGGTACCTACAATGAGCAGTTCTTC. As protein: CASSFGGTYNEQFF.

This clonotype has just a few counts. The chain carries TRBV11-2 and TRBJ1-6; D is possibly TRBD1 (6 bases). The CDR3 has 15 amino acids. V was shortened by 3 bases and J by 7 bases, with 13 bases between the two germline ends. The germline gives CDR1 SGHAT, CDR2 FQNNGV. CDR3 bases: TGTGCCAGCAGCTTCCCCACAGGGTTGAATTCACCCCTCCACTTT. It encodes CASSFPTGLNSPLHF.

V is TRBV7-2 and J is TRBJ2-7, with a tentative D call TRBD2 (6 bases). The germline V and J ends were trimmed by 4 bases and 3 bases, with 19 bases remaining between them. The CDR3 sequence is 16 residues long. Germline assignment: CDR1 SGHTA and CDR2 FQGNSA. CDR3 in amino acids: CASSSLAGGGNYEQYF. CDR3 sequence (DNA): TGTGCCAGCAGCTCTTTGGCGGGTGGAGGGAACTACGAGCAGTACTTC.

The rearrangement joins TRBV6-5 to TRBJ1-2, with no clear D. V was shortened by 2 bases and J by 2 bases, with 12 bases between the two germline ends. The germline gives CDR1 MNHEY, CDR2 SVGAGI. The CDR3 is 15 residues long. CDR3 bases: TGTGCCAGCAGTTACCGGGCCCTGGGAAACTATGGCTACACCTTC. Protein product: CASSYRALGNYGYTF.

This clonotype has just one count. The rearrangement uses TRBV20-1 and TRBJ2-2; D is unclear. Between the trimmed V and J ends, which lost 5 bases and 9 bases, there was a span of 13 bases. The CDR3 extends over 12 amino acids. In germline, CDR1 is DFQATT, CDR2 SNEGSKA (reference sequence). The CDR3, as DNA: TGCAGTGCTTCCCTTAACCGTTGGGAGCTGTTTTTT. It codes for CSASLNRWELFF.

This clonotype was found a few times. This chain uses TRBV12-3 or TRBV12-4 with TRBJ1-2, with a tentative D call TRBD1 (5 bases). With 0 bases removed from V and 2 bases from J, the gap between germline ends came to 10 bases. The CDR3 contains 15 residues. This CDR3 is CASSLALGTNYGYTF. Written as DNA, the CDR3 is TGTGCCAGCAGTTTAGCGCTTGGGACCAACTATGGCTACACCTTC.

This clonotype was picked up one time. The chain combines TRBV27 with TRBJ1-2; D gene unclear. Trimming removed 5 bases from V and 4 bases from J, with 14 bases in between. CDR3 length equals 14 residues. From germline, CDR1 is MNHEY and CDR2 SMNVEV (reference sequence). The CDR3 spells CASSPTSKPYGYTF. The CDR3 DNA is TGTGCCAGCAGTCCGACCAGTAAGCCCTATGGCTACACCTTC.

The table lists this clonotype with a few counts. The chain joins TRBV25-1 to TRBJ2-4, with TRBD2 matching over 8 bases. The germline V gene has CDR1 MGHDK and CDR2 SYGVNS. V gave up 7 bases and J gave up 1 base; unmatched junction bases: 9. There are 16 residues in the CDR3. The CDR3 protein is CASTRSSGDAKNIQYF. DNA of the CDR3: TGTGCCAGCACCCGGAGTAGCGGGGATGCCAAAAACATTCAGTACTTC.